The 18 T cell receptor beta chains in this list originate from one sample, sequenced in a study of long-term antiretroviral therapy in people with HIV. The immunoSEQ assay was v3.0, run at survey level. Data came from immunoSEQ multiplex PCR; TCRdb stores just in-frame clones and leaves some out. The profile covers approximately 24,000 clones, with approximately 77% appearing a single time and 5.7% taken by the ten largest. Material: unsorted PBMCs, obtained 4.4 years after starting antiretroviral therapy. The receptors here all came from a man in his thirties or forties with HIV.

The V call is TRBV5-1, the J call TRBJ1-1; 8 nucleotides align to TRBD1. The V gene end was trimmed by 4 bases and the J gene end by 4 bases; junction bases not matched to a gene: 9. The CDR3 sequence is 15 residues long. The V gene's germline CDR1 is SGHRS and CDR2 YFSETQ. The CDR3 DNA reads as TGCGCCAGCAGCCTACGGACAGGGATGGTCACTGAAGCTTTCTTT. This codes for CASSLRTGMVTEAFF.

The rearrangement uses TRBV29-1 and TRBJ1-2, with TRBD1 identical over 8 bases. The CDR3 covers 11 residues. V dropped 6 bases and J dropped 8; count of bases not matched to a gene: 5. CDR1 SQVTM and CDR2 ANQGSEA come from the germline V gene. The chain's CDR3 is CSVWTGSGYTF. The DNA for the CDR3 is TGCAGCGTCTGGACAGGGTCGGGCTACACCTTC.

The chain uses TRBV6-5 and TRBJ1-2; D unclear. Looked up from germline, CDR1 is MNHEY and CDR2 is SVGAGI. The CDR3 totals 14 residues. Trimming removed 4 bases from V and 2 bases from J, with 11 bases in between. In nucleotides, the CDR3 is TGTGCCAGCAGTTCGTTCGGAGAGAACTATGGCTACACCTTC. Amino acids: CASSSFGENYGYTF.

This chain links TRBV27 with TRBJ2-7; 8 bases agree with TRBD1. CDR3 length equals 15 residues. Germline CDR1 is MNHEY and CDR2 is SMNVEV (reference sequence). J was trimmed by 3 bases and V by 5 bases; bases with no gene match: 9. The CDR3 nucleotides are TGTGCCAGCAGTGCACGGGGGACAGGATACTACGAGCAGTACTTC. Residues: CASSARGTGYYEQYF.

The chain has TRBV18 and TRBJ2-7; D not resolved. V was pared by 4 bases and J by 2 bases, with 12 bases between. Germline loops: CDR1 KGHSH, CDR2 LQKENI. The CDR3 covers 14 residues. CDR3: CASSLGRRTYEQYF. The CDR3, as DNA: TGTGCCAGCTCACTTGGTCGCAGAACCTACGAGCAGTACTTC.

This sequence joins TRBV13 and TRBJ2-3, with TRBD2 as a possible D gene (6 bases). The germline V gene encodes CDR1 PRHDT and CDR2 FYEKMQ (reference sequence). V was cut by 3 bases and J by 0 bases, with 25 bases left in between. The CDR3 extends over 20 amino acids. CDR3 DNA: TGTGCCAGCAGCTTGGTAGGATCCGCTTACGAACTAGCTAGCACAGATACGCAGTATTTT. Protein: CASSLVGSAYELASTDTQYF.

The chain couples TRBV7-9 to TRBJ2-3, with D maybe TRBD1 (6 bases). The CDR3 has 16 amino acids. Trimming removed 1 base at V and 4 bases at J, with 15 bases between. The V gene's germline CDR1 is SEHNR and CDR2 FQNEAQ (reference sequence). CDR3 nucleotide sequence: TGTGCCAGCAGCTTAGTTCCAGGGGATAGGTCAGATACGCAGTATTTT. It yields the protein CASSLVPGDRSDTQYF.

This clone is a singleton in its sample. The chain combines TRBV15 with TRBJ1-1; D remains ambiguous. V was pared by 7 bases and J by 5 bases, with 14 bases between. The CDR3 is 13 amino acids. CDR1 is LNHNV and CDR2 is YYDKDF in the germline V gene (reference sequence). The CDR3 spells CATIPSKGTEAFF. The CDR3 nucleotides are TGTGCCACCATCCCGAGTAAGGGTACTGAAGCTTTCTTT.

The V and J genes are TRBV20-1 and TRBJ1-1; possibly TRBD1 for D (5 bases). Germline CDR1 is DFQATT and CDR2 is SNEGSKA (reference sequence). V lost 6 bases to trimming and J lost 7 bases, with 12 bases between them. This CDR3 comprises 11 residues. The CDR3 DNA is TGCAGTGCCCCCGGACAAATTGAAGCTTTCTTT. This encodes CSAPGQIEAFF.

This clone was detected once. The V call is TRBV18, the J call TRBJ2-1; 12 nucleotides match TRBD2. The V and J ends lost 0 bases and 7 bases, in that order; junction bases with no gene match: 7. The CDR3 consists of 17 residues. Germline-derived CDR1 and CDR2 are KGHSH and LQKENI. The CDR3 DNA sequence: TGTGCCAGCTCACCACCGCCAAGACTAGCGGGAGAAAATGAGCAGTTCTTC. Amino acid sequence: CASSPPPRLAGENEQFF. Full variable domain (outside the CDR3, taken from reference TRBV18 and TRBJ2-1): NAGVMQNPRHLVRRRGQEARLRCSPMKGHSHVYWYRQLPEEGLKFMVYLQKENIIDESGMPKERFSAEFPKEGPSILRIQQVVRGDSAAYFCASSPPPRLAGENEQFFGPGTRLTVL.

This chain uses TRBV6-5 with TRBJ2-1; tentatively, D is TRBD2 (6 bases). Looked up from germline, CDR1 is MNHEY and CDR2 is SVGAGI. This CDR3 has 14 residues. The V and J ends lost 6 bases and 8 bases respectively, with 17 bases between them. This chain's CDR3 is CASSLLTSNYEQFF. The CDR3 DNA reads TGTGCCAGCAGCCTCCTGACTAGTAACTATGAGCAGTTCTTC.

This chain links TRBV27 with TRBJ1-1, with 8 bases matching TRBD1. The germline V gene encodes CDR1 MNHEY and CDR2 SMNVEV (reference sequence). CDR3 length: 17 amino acids. V shed 0 bases and J 5 bases; nucleotides not matched to a gene: 11. The CDR3 DNA sequence: TGTGCCAGCAGTTTATCGCGGACAGGGTCCCAAGGGACTGAAGCTTTCTTT. Protein product: CASSLSRTGSQGTEAFF.

This chain links TRBV2 with TRBJ2-2; maybe TRBD2 (5 bases). This CDR3 is 15 amino acids long. V was pared by 2 bases and J by 6 bases, with 13 bases between. Germline lookup yields CDR1 SNHLY and CDR2 FYNNEI. DNA for the CDR3: TGTGCCAGCAGTGAAAGGGTGGGAGCGTCCGGGGAGCTGTTTTTT. This sequence encodes CASSERVGASGELFF.

The chain joins TRBV18 to TRBJ1-2, with no clear D. V was pared by 4 bases and J by 6 bases, with 15 bases between. Looked up from germline, CDR1 is KGHSH and CDR2 is LQKENI. This CDR3 contains 14 residues. In DNA form, the CDR3 reads TGTGCCAGCTCACGGGAAATGGATGTAAATGGCTACACCTTC. This translates into CASSREMDVNGYTF. Using reference TRBV18 and TRBJ1-2 for the parts outside the CDR3, the full variable domain is NAGVMQNPRHLVRRRGQEARLRCSPMKGHSHVYWYRQLPEEGLKFMVYLQKENIIDESGMPKERFSAEFPKEGPSILRIQQVVRGDSAAYFCASSREMDVNGYTFGSGTRLTVV.

This clone showed up just once. The chain recombines TRBV28 with TRBJ2-1; 13 nucleotides line up with TRBD2. V trimming: 5 bases; J trimming: 14 bases; junction bases outside the gene matches: 6. Germline-derived CDR1 and CDR2 are MDHEN and SYDVKM. The CDR3 is 13 residues long. The CDR3 loop is CASSPTGTSGEFF. CDR3 nucleotides: TGTGCCAGCAGTCCCACCGGGACTAGCGGGGAGTTCTTC.

The J gene is TRBJ1-2, the V gene TRBV2; TRBD1 agrees at 7 bases. Germline V gene lookup returns CDR1 SNHLY and CDR2 FYNNEI. With 3 bases clipped from V and 4 bases from J, the junction kept 5 bases outside the gene matches. The CDR3 is made up of 14 amino acids. CDR3 nucleotide sequence: TGTGCCAGCAGTGATTCGGACAGGTCCTATGGCTACACCTTC. Translation gives CASSDSDRSYGYTF. Full variable domain (missing parts from reference TRBV2 and TRBJ1-2): EPEVTQTPSHQVTQMGQEVILRCVPISNHLYFYWYRQILGQKVEFLVSFYNNEISEKSEIFDDQFSVERPDGSNFTLKIRSTKLEDSAMYFCASSDSDRSYGYTFGSGTRLTVV.

This chain joins TRBV6-5 and TRBJ2-7; 7 bases align to TRBD1. CDR3 length equals 13 residues. With 7 bases clipped from V and 2 bases from J, the junction kept 5 bases outside the gene matches. Germline V lookup: CDR1 MNHEY, CDR2 SVGAGI. The CDR3 bases are TGTGCCAGCAATCGACAGGGTACCTACGAGCAGTACTTC. It encodes CASNRQGTYEQYF.

The chain links TRBV15 to TRBJ1-2, with 7 nucleotides matching TRBD1. CDR1 and CDR2 from the germline V gene are LNHNV and YYDKDF (reference sequence). J gave up 4 bases and V 3 bases, and 8 bases lay outside the gene matches. This CDR3 comprises 15 residues. The CDR3 loop is CATSSPDRVLYGYTF. The CDR3 nucleotides are TGTGCCACCAGCAGTCCCGACAGGGTGCTCTATGGCTACACCTTC.